The 20 T cell receptor beta chains below all came from one sample that was sequenced in a study of cytomegalovirus exposure and HLA in healthy donors. TCRdb's copy holds only in-frame clones and misses some; the assay was immunoSEQ multiplex PCR. The table includes about 360,000 clones, about nine tenths detected once. The source material was PBMCs. The source of these receptors is a woman aged 18-29 years in good health and CMV-seronegative.

Only a few counts were recorded for this clone. The V gene is TRBV6-6, the J gene TRBJ1-5; D is ambiguous. Germline V gene data show CDR1 as MNHNY and CDR2 as SVGAGI (reference sequence). This CDR3 comprises 15 residues. Trimming stripped 6 bases from V and 1 base from J, with 13 bases between. The CDR3 spells CASSPVAGSNQPQHF. The CDR3 bases are TGTGCCAGCAGCCCCGTAGCGGGCAGCAATCAGCCCCAGCATTTT.

The V gene is TRBV14, the J gene TRBJ1-2; 8 positions agree with TRBD1. The V gene end was trimmed by 5 bases and the J gene end by 8 bases; junction bases not matched to a gene: 10. The CDR3 consists of 14 residues. Looked up from germline, CDR1 is SGHDN and CDR2 is FVKESK. The CDR3 loop reads CASSSTQGAKGYTF. The CDR3 DNA follows: TGTGCCAGCAGCTCCACCCAGGGGGCGAAGGGCTACACCTTC.

The rearrangement uses TRBV5-5 and TRBJ1-1; D call uncertain. The CDR3 has 14 residues. V was clipped by 0 bases and J by 1 base, with 7 bases between them. CDR1 is SGHKS, CDR2 YYEKEE, per germline (reference sequence). The CDR3 coding sequence is TGTGCCAGCAGCTTGGTGGCGGGGAACACTGAAGCTTTCTTT. Amino acids: CASSLVAGNTEAFF.

The V and J genes are TRBV19 and TRBJ2-1, with 7 nucleotides matching TRBD2. CDR3 length: 16 amino acids. The trim removed 4 bases at V and 5 bases at J, leaving 11 bases unmatched. Germline-derived CDR1 and CDR2 are LNHDA and SQIVND (reference sequence). As DNA, the CDR3 is TGTGCCAGTAGTACACTTGGGGAGGGCATGGACAATGAGCAGTTCTTC. It yields the protein CASSTLGEGMDNEQFF.

The chain has TRBV4-1 and TRBJ1-5; perhaps TRBD1 as D (6 bases). The length of the CDR3 is 17 residues. Germline assignment: CDR1 MGHRA and CDR2 YSYEKL. V gave up 0 bases and J gave up 7 bases, with 19 bases separating them. The DNA for the CDR3 is TGCGCCAGCAGCCAAGACACTAGAACAGGGTTTAACCAGCCCCAGCATTTT. Translating gives CASSQDTRTGFNQPQHF.

V and J are TRBV6-1 and TRBJ1-3, with D hard to call. The germline CDR1 and CDR2 sequences are MNHNS and SASEGT. The CDR3 extends over 13 amino acids. V shed 7 bases and J shed 2 bases, with 9 bases lying between them. CDR3 region: CASITGAGNTIYF. Written as DNA, the CDR3 is TGTGCCAGCATAACGGGTGCTGGAAACACCATATATTTT.

V gene TRBV30 combines with J gene TRBJ1-2; 10 nucleotides line up with TRBD1. From germline, CDR1 is GTSNPN and CDR2 SVGIG (reference sequence). With 3 bases clipped from V and 7 bases from J, the junction kept 5 bases outside the gene matches. The CDR3 has 13 residues. The CDR3 is CAWRRDRGSGYTF. In DNA form, the CDR3 reads TGTGCCTGGAGGAGGGACAGGGGATCTGGCTACACCTTC.

This clone was recorded a few times. The chain employs TRBV2 and TRBJ1-1, with 8 bases lining up with TRBD1. J was trimmed by 1 base and V by 7 bases; bases with no gene match: 5. This CDR3 region has 14 residues. Germline V gives CDR1 SNHLY, CDR2 FYNNEI. The CDR3 sequence: CASTKQGGNTEAFF. The CDR3 DNA reads as TGTGCCAGCACAAAACAGGGGGGGAACACTGAAGCTTTCTTT.

This chain links TRBV18 with TRBJ1-1, with D perhaps TRBD1 (6 bases). Trimming removed 3 bases at V and 4 bases at J, with 12 bases between. Germline lookup yields CDR1 KGHSH and CDR2 LQKENI. This CDR3 is built from 14 residues. CDR3 nucleotides: TGTGCCAGCTCACCCCCCGGACAGCGCACTGAAGCTTTCTTT. It specifies CASSPPGQRTEAFF.

DNA of the CDR3: TGCGCCAGCAGCAAAGGGGACAGCCGAAATGAAAAACTGTTTTTT. Translation: CASSKGDSRNEKLFF. The chain joins TRBV5-1 to TRBJ1-4, with TRBD1 identical over 7 bases. Germline-derived CDR1 and CDR2 are SGHRS and YFSETQ. CDR3 length: 15 residues. The ends lost 4 bases at V and 5 bases at J; junction bases unmatched: 8.

This chain links TRBV5-1 with TRBJ1-1, with 8 bases that match TRBD1. This CDR3 region has 15 residues. V shed 3 bases, J shed 0 bases, and the junction held 4 bases outside the gene matches. The germline gives CDR1 SGHRS, CDR2 YFSETQ. CDR3 sequence reads: CASSYQGALNTEAFF. In DNA, the CDR3 is TGCGCCAGCAGCTATCAGGGGGCTCTGAACACTGAAGCTTTCTTT.

The chain is built from TRBV9 and TRBJ1-2; 10 nucleotides line up with TRBD1. The trim removed 1 base at V and 5 bases at J, leaving 8 bases unmatched. CDR3 length equals 16 residues. Germline V gives CDR1 SGDLS, CDR2 YYNGEE. The CDR3: CASSVSDRGPGYGYTF. CDR3 DNA sequence: TGTGCCAGCAGCGTATCCGACAGGGGGCCAGGGTATGGCTACACCTTC.

The chain couples TRBV2 to TRBJ2-3; 7 bases are shared with TRBD1. CDR3 size: 14 residues. Losses at the gene ends were 6 bases for V and 3 bases for J; bases not matched to a gene: 6. Germline V CDR1 and CDR2: SNHLY, FYNNEI. CDR3 in DNA: TGTGCCAGCAGGACAGGGCTTAGTACAGATACGCAGTATTTT. Its protein is CASRTGLSTDTQYF.

This clone was picked up one time. V and J are TRBV19 and TRBJ1-5; no reliable D call. The germline V gene encodes CDR1 LNHDA and CDR2 SQIVND (reference sequence). V was clipped by 6 bases and J by 6 bases, with 12 bases between them. The CDR3 loop spans 13 amino acids. CDR3 in DNA: TGTGCCAGTAGCCCTTTCACGGGTCAGCCCCAGCATTTT. It translates to CASSPFTGQPQHF. Drawing the rest from reference TRBV19 and TRBJ1-5, the complete variable domain is DGGITQSPKYLFRKEGQNVTLSCEQNLNHDAMYWYRQDPGQGLRLIYYSQIVNDFQKGDIAEGYSVSREKKESFPLTVTSAQKNPTAFYLCASSPFTGQPQHFGDGTRLSIL.

This chain links TRBV30 with TRBJ2-1; 11 bases map to TRBD2. The junction had 7 bases not matched to a gene; V was cut back by 2 bases and J by 4 bases. This CDR3 spans 16 amino acids. Germline CDR1 is GTSNPN and CDR2 is SVGIG (reference sequence). The CDR3 sequence: CAWSPPTSGMYNEQFF. The CDR3 nucleotides read TGTGCCTGGAGTCCGCCGACTAGCGGGATGTACAATGAGCAGTTCTTC.

The chain combines TRBV6-1 with TRBJ2-7; possibly TRBD2 for D (6 bases). The germline V gene has CDR1 MNHNS and CDR2 SASEGT. The CDR3 is made up of 14 amino acids. Between the trimmed V and J ends, which lost 2 bases and 0 bases, there was a span of 8 bases. This CDR3 is CASSEMGGSYEQYF. The CDR3 DNA follows: TGTGCCAGCAGTGAAATGGGGGGCTCCTACGAGCAGTACTTC.

This rearrangement joins TRBV5-4 to TRBJ2-7; D possibly corresponds to TRBD2 (6 bases). The CDR3 length is 14 residues. The ends were cut back, 6 bases at V and 3 bases at J, with 16 bases in the middle. Germline V gene data show CDR1 as SGHNT and CDR2 as YYREEE (reference sequence). The CDR3 region is CASTPSGGNYEQYF. CDR3 nucleotides: TGTGCCAGCACCCCGTCCGGGGGTAACTACGAGCAGTACTTC.

In the case of this clone: The sample contains more than one DNA sequence encoding this CDR3. The gene calls are TRBV5-1 and TRBJ1-2; 7 bases are shared with TRBD1. Trimming at V came to 3 bases and at J to 6 bases, leaving 2 bases not matched to a gene. CDR1 SGHRS and CDR2 YFSETQ come from the germline V gene. The CDR3 is made up of 12 amino acids. CDR3 DNA sequence: TGCGCCAGCAGCTATACAGGGGATGGCTACACCTTC. It is translated as CASSYTGDGYTF. The complete variable domain, with remaining parts taken from reference TRBV5-1 and TRBJ1-2, reads KAGVTQTPRYLIKTRGQQVTLSCSPISGHRSVSWYQQTPGQGLQFLFEYFSETQRNKGNFPGRFSGRQFSNSRSEMNVSTLELGDSALYLCASSYTGDGYTFGSGTRLTVV.

This clone has only one observation. The rearrangement uses TRBV7-2 and TRBJ1-3, with a possible D match to TRBD1 (5 bases). This CDR3 region has 14 residues. Germline V lookup: CDR1 SGHTA, CDR2 FQGNSA. V was trimmed by 8 bases and J by 2 bases, leaving 13 bases between them. CDR3 amino acids: CASGRTLAGNTIYF. The CDR3 DNA follows: TGTGCCAGCGGCAGGACACTCGCTGGAAACACCATATATTTT. Together with reference TRBV7-2 and TRBJ1-3, the CDR3 gives the full variable domain: GAGVSQSPSNKVTEKGKDVELRCDPISGHTALYWYRQSLGQGLEFLIYFQGNSAPDKSGLPSDRFSAERTGGSVSTLTIQRTQQEDSAVYLCASGRTLAGNTIYFGEGSWLTVV.

This chain links TRBV6-1 with TRBJ2-4; possibly TRBD1 for D (6 bases). V was pared by 0 bases and J by 6 bases, with 15 bases between. Germline CDR1 is MNHNS and CDR2 is SASEGT. The CDR3 consists of 16 residues. The CDR3 is CASSEARGHLGNIQYF. The CDR3 region has the DNA TGTGCCAGCAGTGAAGCGAGGGGACACCTAGGAAACATTCAGTACTTC.